This is a list of T cell receptor beta chains from one sample in a study of CD8+CD57+ T cells in acquired aplastic anemia. One entry per CDR3 protein results from TCRdb running MiXCR on the reads. In the table there are 250,000 or so distinct CDR3 sequences, roughly half of which are singletons. Sequenced input: sorted CD4+, CD8+, or CD8+CD57+ T cells (not recorded which) from PBMCs. The receptors were sampled from a human donor with aplastic anemia. Each CDR3 is given with its conserved first and last residue. Fields, in order: clone size, CDR3 length, D gene, V gene, J gene, CDR3 DNA, CDR3 protein. D genes are given only for firm matches. Some rows have no size entry. The others give once, few or many, or a class for an expanded clone.

>-|14|-|TRBV10-3|TRBJ2-7
TGTGCCATCAGTGAGGGGGGGCTGAGAGACGAGCAGTACTTC
CAISEGGLRDEQYF
>few|14|-|TRBV7-9|TRBJ2-7
TGTGCCAGCAGCTCCCATCATCAGGGCTACGAGCAGTACTTC
CASSSHHQGYEQYF
>many|14|-|TRBV7-8|TRBJ2-5
TGTGCCAGCAGCTCGTGGGGAATCCAAGAGACCCAGTACTTC
CASSSWGIQETQYF
>many|13|-|TRBV11-2|TRBJ2-7
TGTGCCAGCAGCTTATCACGGGACTACGAGCAGTACTTC
CASSLSRDYEQYF
>many|13|-|TRBV6-2/TRBV6-3|TRBJ2-3
TGTGCCAGCAGTTACGGAGCTTCAGATACGCAGTATTTT
CASSYGASDTQYF
>many|15|TRBD1|TRBV6-1|TRBJ1-2
TGTGCCAGCAGTGAAAGGGACAGACAGTTCTATGGCTACACCTTC
CASSERDRQFYGYTF
>once|14|-|TRBV7-2|TRBJ2-7
TGTGCCAGCAGGTCGACTGCGCCTCTCTACGAGCAGTACTTC
CASRSTAPLYEQYF
>-|16|-|TRBV9|TRBJ1-4
TGTGCCAGCAGCGTAGGTTCAGGGGATGTGGGTGAAAAACTGTTTTTT
CASSVGSGDVGEKLFF
>-|16|-|TRBV2|TRBJ1-4
TGTGCCAGCAGTGACTTGGGCAGCGGTTACAATGAAAAACTGTTTTTT
CASSDLGSGYNEKLFF
>-|13|TRBD1|TRBV30|TRBJ1-4
TGTGCCTGGAGACGACAGGGTGGTGAAAAACTGTTTTTT
CAWRRQGGEKLFF
>many|15|-|TRBV6-1|TRBJ2-7
TGTGCCAGCAGCCTTAGTCAGGGTCAGGCCTACGAGCAGTACTTC
CASSLSQGQAYEQYF
>-|14|-|TRBV20-1|TRBJ1-1
TGCAGTGCTAGCCCCCGGGTCAGCCACACTGAAGCTTTCTTT
CSASPRVSHTEAFF
>-|16|TRBD1|TRBV7-3|TRBJ1-6
TGTGCCAGCAGCTTAATGCCGGGACAGAACAATCAGCCCCTCCACTTT
CASSLMPGQNNQPLHF
>-|15|-|TRBV20-1|TRBJ1-6
TGCAGTGCTAGAGATGACAGCTCCTATAATTCGCCCCTCCGCTTT
CSARDDSSYNSPLRF
>few|13|-|TRBV7-3|TRBJ2-1
TGTGCCAGCAGCTTACCATCCTACAATGAGCAGTTCTTC
CASSLPSYNEQFF
>-|14|-|TRBV6-1|TRBJ1-6
TGTGCCAGCAATCTACAGGCCTATAATTCACCCCTCCACTTT
CASNLQAYNSPLHF
>-|16|TRBD2|TRBV4-1|TRBJ2-7
TGCGCCAGCAGCCAAGATCTAGCGGGAAGCACCTACGAGCAGTACTTC
CASSQDLAGSTYEQYF
>many|15|-|TRBV2|TRBJ1-1
TGTGCCACCAAACAGGGAGTGGGCAGGGACACTGAAGCTTTCTTT
CATKQGVGRDTEAFF
>many|17|-|TRBV15|TRBJ1-1
TGTGCCACCAGCAGAGATTTTTTGCTGGGAGCTAACACTGAAGCTTTCTTT
CATSRDFLLGANTEAFF
>few|14|-|TRBV3-1|TRBJ1-1
TGTGCCAGCAGCCATAAGACCATCGACACTGAAGCTTTCTTT
CASSHKTIDTEAFF
>many|14|-|TRBV5-1|TRBJ2-5
TGCGCCAGCAGCTTGGCCACAGGGCTGGAGACCCAGTACTTC
CASSLATGLETQYF
>many|13|-|TRBV27|TRBJ2-7
TGTGCCAGCAGTTATGCCCGCGATTACGAGCAGTACTTC
CASSYARDYEQYF
>-|15|TRBD2|TRBV6-2/TRBV6-3|TRBJ2-1
TGTGCCAGCAGTTACTTTGCGGGGGGCTACAATGAGCAGTTCTTC
CASSYFAGGYNEQFF
>once|14|-|TRBV2|TRBJ2-2
TGTGCCAGCAGTGAGTCTCGAAACACCGGGGAGCTGTTTTTT
CASSESRNTGELFF
>-|13|-|TRBV10-1|TRBJ1-3
TGCGCCAGCAGTGAGATCTCTGGAAACACCATATATTTT
CASSEISGNTIYF
>-|16|TRBD2|TRBV9|TRBJ2-3
TGTGCCAGCAGCGGCCGGACTAGCGGGATTCGCAATGAGCAGTATTTT
CASSGRTSGIRNEQYF
>-|15|-|TRBV5-1|TRBJ1-2
TGCGCCAGCAGCTTGGATGCGGTTAGTGGCTATGGCTACACCTTC
CASSLDAVSGYGYTF
>-|14|-|TRBV10-3|TRBJ1-2
TGTGCCATCAGTTACCTGTCAGGGGTTGGTGGCTACACCTTC
CAISYLSGVGGYTF
>-|13|TRBD2|TRBV20-1|TRBJ2-7
TGCAGTGCTGGGCGGGGGGCCAGGGGAGAGCAGTACTTC
CSAGRGARGEQYF
>many|15|TRBD1|TRBV5-6|TRBJ1-2
TGTGCCAGCAGCCCCCGGGACAGAAACCCATATGGCTACACCTTC
CASSPRDRNPYGYTF
>many|17|-|TRBV4-1|TRBJ2-2
TGCGCCAGCAGCCAAGACCGGTGGCTAGCGAACACCGGGGAGCTGTTTTTT
CASSQDRWLANTGELFF
>many|17|TRBD1|TRBV7-8|TRBJ1-5
TGTGCCAGCAGCTTAAGGGGGGGACAGCTTAGCAATCAGCCCCAGCATTTT
CASSLRGGQLSNQPQHF
>many|11|TRBD1|TRBV20-1|TRBJ2-1
TGCGCAGGGGGTAGATACAATGAGCAGTTCTTC
CAGGRYNEQFF
>many|16|-|TRBV12-3/TRBV12-4|TRBJ1-5
TGTGCCAGCAGTTTGGGGGGCCGTGTAGGCAATCAGCCCCAGCATTTT
CASSLGGRVGNQPQHF
>-|14|-|TRBV2|TRBJ2-1
TGTGCCAGCAGGTTTACTAGCTCCTACAATGAGCAGTTCTTC
CASRFTSSYNEQFF
>many|12|-|TRBV29-1|TRBJ2-2
TGCAGCGCCCCAAGAAGTGGCGGGGAGCTGTTTTTT
CSAPRSGGELFF
>many|15|TRBD1|TRBV20-1|TRBJ1-1
TGCAGTGCTCGCCAGACAGGGCGGAAGAACACTGAAGCTTTCTTT
CSARQTGRKNTEAFF
>many|17|TRBD1|TRBV7-9|TRBJ1-6
TGTGCCAGCAGCTTGTCGACGGGACAGGCGTATAATTCACCCCTCCACTTT
CASSLSTGQAYNSPLHF
>once|17|TRBD1|TRBV20-1|TRBJ2-1
TGCAGTGCTAGCTACAGGACACCGGGACAGTTTTACAATGAGCAGTTCTTC
CSASYRTPGQFYNEQFF
>-|14|TRBD2|TRBV10-3|TRBJ2-7
TGTGCCATCAGTGCCGCTAGCGGGGGGTATGAGCAGTACTTC
CAISAASGGYEQYF
>-|14|-|TRBV6-1|TRBJ2-1
TGTGCCAGCAGGACAGAGGGTGTGGACAATGAGCAGTTCTTC
CASRTEGVDNEQFF
>-|13|-|TRBV15|TRBJ2-5
TGTGCCACCAGCAGAGAGCAGCAAGAGACCCAGTACTTC
CATSREQQETQYF
>many|13|-|TRBV6-5|TRBJ2-7
TGTGCCAGCACCCCCAGGGAAGGGTACGAGCAGTACTTC
CASTPREGYEQYF
>many|16|-|TRBV12-3/TRBV12-4|TRBJ1-2
TGTGCCAGCAGTTTAGCGGTTGGGTTGTTGGACTATGGCTACACCTTC
CASSLAVGLLDYGYTF
>many|15|TRBD1|TRBV9|TRBJ2-1
TGTGCCAGCAGCGTAGAGGGGGACAGGGGAAATGAGCAGTTCTTC
CASSVEGDRGNEQFF
>many|13|-|TRBV4-1|TRBJ2-5
TGCGCCAGCAGCCAAATACAGGGAAGGACCCAGTACTTC
CASSQIQGRTQYF
>-|14|-|TRBV4-1|TRBJ2-2
TGCGCCAGCAGCCAAGAGAGGGTTCCCGGGGAGCTGTTTTTT
CASSQERVPGELFF
>-|18|TRBD2|TRBV5-1|TRBJ2-5
TGCGCCAGCAGCTTGGGGGTAGCGGGGGGCACCACCCAAGAGACCCAGTACTTC
CASSLGVAGGTTQETQYF
>many|13|-|TRBV6-2/TRBV6-3|TRBJ1-6
TGTGCCAGCAGTCCCAGGGACAATTCACCCCTCCACTTT
CASSPRDNSPLHF